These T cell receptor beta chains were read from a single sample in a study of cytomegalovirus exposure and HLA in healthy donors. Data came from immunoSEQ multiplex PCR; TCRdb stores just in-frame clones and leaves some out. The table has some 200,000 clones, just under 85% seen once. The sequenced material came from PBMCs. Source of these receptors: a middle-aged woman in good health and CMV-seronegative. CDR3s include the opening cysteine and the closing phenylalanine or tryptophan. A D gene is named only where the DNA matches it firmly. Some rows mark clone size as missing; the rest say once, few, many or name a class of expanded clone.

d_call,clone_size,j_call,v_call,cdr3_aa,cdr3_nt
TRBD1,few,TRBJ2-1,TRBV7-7,CASSPPGQGNEQFF,TGTGCTAGCAGCCCACCGGGACAGGGAAATGAGCAGTTCTTC
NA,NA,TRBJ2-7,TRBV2,CASSGPGGLIFEQYF,TGTGCCAGCAGTGGACCCGGGGGTTTGATATTCGAGCAGTACTTC
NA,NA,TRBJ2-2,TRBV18,CASSPKNPGGTNTGELFF,TGTGCCAGCTCACCAAAGAATCCTGGGGGCACGAACACCGGGGAGCTGTTTTTT
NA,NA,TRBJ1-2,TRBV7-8,CASSFGVTANYGYTF,TGTGCCAGCAGCTTCGGGGTCACAGCTAACTATGGCTACACCTTC
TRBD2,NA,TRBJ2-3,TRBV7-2,CASSFPIAGGSDTQYF,TGTGCCAGCAGCTTCCCCATAGCGGGGGGATCAGATACGCAGTATTTT
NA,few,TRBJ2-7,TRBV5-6,CASSPFETYEQYF,TGTGCCAGCAGCCCTTTCGAGACCTACGAGCAGTACTTC
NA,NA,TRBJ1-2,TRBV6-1,CASSPSPGSMMGYTF,TGTGCCAGCAGTCCCTCCCCGGGGAGTATGATGGGCTACACCTTC
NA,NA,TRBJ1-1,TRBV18,CASSPDRFKEAFF,TGTGCCAGCTCTCCCGACAGATTCAAAGAAGCTTTCTTT
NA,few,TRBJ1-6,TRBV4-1,CASSHGVNSPLHF,TGCGCCAGCAGTCACGGTGTTAATTCACCCCTCCACTTT
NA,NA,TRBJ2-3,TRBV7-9,CASSLEGREADTQYF,TGTGCCAGCAGCTTAGAGGGCAGGGAGGCAGATACGCAGTATTTT
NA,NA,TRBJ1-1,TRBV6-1,CASSAPDRTNTEAFF,TGTGCCAGCAGTGCCCCGGACAGAACTAACACTGAAGCTTTCTTT
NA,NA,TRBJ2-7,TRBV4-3,CASSQLSEGIYEQYF,TGCGCCAGCAGCCAATTGTCGGAGGGGATCTACGAGCAGTACTTC
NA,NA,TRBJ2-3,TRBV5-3,CARSLAVRRGRPDTQYF,TGTGCCAGAAGCTTGGCTGTAAGGCGGGGCCGCCCAGATACGCAGTATTTT